The 24 T cell receptor beta chains below come from one sample, sequenced in a study of T-cell memory formation after mild COVID-19. MiXCR, run by TCRdb on the 5' RACE reads, gives a single entry per CDR3 protein. The data contain around 160,000 distinct CDR3 sequences, 11% of them singletons. The sequenced material came from PBMCs or a T cell subset sorted from them (not recorded which). The receptors originated from a man aged 18-30 years who had mild COVID-19 (a few samples of this study predate the infection). Cell type and time point are not known.

This clonotype has only a few counts. This chain joins TRBV18 and TRBJ2-5; 7 nucleotides align to TRBD1. CDR1 and CDR2 (germline): KGHSH, LQKENI. The CDR3 is 16 amino acids. Germline trimming cut 4 bases from V and 5 bases from J; bases unmatched to any gene: 13. The CDR3 sequence is CASSRNRGDGVETQYF. The CDR3 DNA sequence: TGTGCCAGCTCACGGAACAGGGGAGATGGTGTGGAGACCCAGTACTTC.

V usage is TRBV18 and J usage is TRBJ2-5; possibly TRBD2 for D (5 bases). V lost 3 bases and J lost 2, with 22 bases in between. The CDR3 runs 18 residues. Germline V gene sequence: CDR1 KGHSH, CDR2 LQKENI. The CDR3 here is CASSPRTLVGAVQETQYF. The CDR3 DNA sequence: TGTGCCAGCTCACCTCGGACCCTAGTCGGAGCGGTACAAGAGACCCAGTACTTC.

This clonotype was recorded a few times. The genes are TRBV5-1 and TRBJ2-1; 7 positions match TRBD1. Germline V CDR1 and CDR2: SGHRS, YFSETQ. This CDR3 region has 12 residues. The V gene end was trimmed by 2 bases and the J gene end by 9 bases; junction bases not matched to a gene: 2. In DNA, the CDR3 is TGCGCCAGCAGCTTTGACAGGGCTGAGCAGTTCTTC. Translation: CASSFDRAEQFF.

In this sample, this clonotype turned up many times. The chain recombines TRBV5-1 with TRBJ1-2; D gene unclear. Germline V gives CDR1 SGHRS, CDR2 YFSETQ. Trimming took off 7 bases at V and 5 bases at J, with 15 bases between the two ends. The CDR3 length is 13 residues. The CDR3 spells CASRFPGFYGYTF. For the CDR3, the DNA is TGCGCCAGCCGATTTCCGGGGTTTTATGGCTACACCTTC. The variable domain in full, completed from reference TRBV5-1 and TRBJ1-2, reads KAGVTQTPRYLIKTRGQQVTLSCSPISGHRSVSWYQQTPGQGLQFLFEYFSETQRNKGNFPGRFSGRQFSNSRSEMNVSTLELGDSALYLCASRFPGFYGYTFGSGTRLTVV.

This clonotype has more than one count but fewer than ten. The chain recombines TRBV20-1 with TRBJ1-4, with D tentatively TRBD1 (5 bases). The CDR3 is 12 amino acids. Trimming took off 3 bases at V and 14 bases at J, with 16 bases between the two ends. The germline CDR1 and CDR2 sequences are DFQATT and SNEGSKA (reference sequence). CDR3 in amino acids: CSASRQGTGLFF. In nucleotides, the CDR3 is TGCAGTGCTAGCAGGCAGGGTACGGGGCTGTTTTTT.

The rearrangement joins TRBV6-6 to TRBJ1-4; D not resolved. The CDR3 runs to 12 residues. The germline V gene encodes CDR1 MNHNY and CDR2 SVGAGI (reference sequence). Trimming pared 8 bases from V and 8 bases from J, leaving 12 bases between. As DNA, the CDR3 is TGTGCCAGCGCGTTGGGAAGGGAAAAACTGTTTTTT. Protein product: CASALGREKLFF.

Many counts were recorded for this clonotype. The rearrangement links TRBV4-1 to TRBJ2-1; possibly TRBD2 for D (6 bases). V lost 4 bases and J 0 bases, leaving 13 bases between the germline ends. Germline values: CDR1 MGHRA, CDR2 YSYEKL. This CDR3 contains 16 residues. The CDR3 is CASSRRREDSYNEQFF. The CDR3 bases are TGCGCCAGCAGCCGCCGGCGGGAAGACTCCTACAATGAGCAGTTCTTC.

The chain couples TRBV24-1 to TRBJ2-3; 9 bases map to TRBD1. CDR3 length: 16 amino acids. Germline V gene lookup returns CDR1 KGHDR and CDR2 SFDVKD. J gave up 1 base and V 5 bases, and 6 bases lay outside the gene matches. In nucleotides, the CDR3 is TGTGCCACCAGTGGAAACAGGGGGCAGGGCACAGATACGCAGTATTTT. Protein sequence: CATSGNRGQGTDTQYF.

J is TRBJ2-2 and V is TRBV24-1; a weak D match, TRBD2 (7 bases). The CDR3 is 16 amino acids. V lost 9 bases, J lost 1 base, and 17 bases lay in between. Germline CDR1 is KGHDR and CDR2 is SFDVKD. The chain's CDR3 is CATGITGGKNTGELFF. The CDR3 nucleotides are TGTGCCACCGGGATTACGGGGGGCAAGAACACCGGGGAGCTGTTTTTT.

This clonotype was found many times. The chain's CDR3 is CASSLEGTSGGALAFF. In nucleotides, the CDR3 is TGCGCCAGCAGCTTGGAAGGGACTAGCGGGGGGGCCCTCGCGTTCTTC. This chain connects TRBV5-1 to TRBJ2-1, with 16 bases aligning to TRBD2. V dropped 0 bases and J dropped 15; count of bases not matched to a gene: 9. Germline V gene data show CDR1 as SGHRS and CDR2 as YFSETQ. CDR3 size: 16 residues.

J is TRBJ2-3 and V is TRBV7-3, with a possible D match to TRBD2 (6 bases). Deletions cut 4 bases from V and 2 bases from J, with 10 bases between. The length of the CDR3 is 14 residues. Germline CDR1 and CDR2: SGHTA and FQGTGA. The CDR3 sequence: CASSSGLDTDTQYF. The DNA of the CDR3 is TGTGCCAGCAGCTCGGGACTGGACACAGATACGCAGTATTTT.

This sequence joins TRBV4-2 and TRBJ2-3, with a weak D call TRBD1 (6 bases). Trimming cost V 1 base and J 2 bases, with 10 bases left between them. Germline V gives CDR1 LGHNA, CDR2 YNFKEQ. The CDR3 covers 15 residues. The CDR3, as DNA: TGTGCCAGCAGCCAAGGTTCGGGACACACAGATACGCAGTATTTT. Residues: CASSQGSGHTDTQYF.

A few counts support this clonotype. V usage is TRBV4-1 and J usage is TRBJ1-2; no clear D gene. Trimming removed 1 base from V and 4 bases from J, with 10 bases in between. This CDR3 contains 14 residues. Germline lookup yields CDR1 MGHRA and CDR2 YSYEKL. The CDR3 protein is CASSQASGLYGYTF. CDR3 in DNA: TGCGCCAGCAGCCAAGCCTCAGGTCTCTATGGCTACACCTTC.

This clonotype was observed a few times. The chain links TRBV7-8 to TRBJ2-3; a weak D match, TRBD2 (5 bases). Germline assignment: CDR1 SGHVS and CDR2 FQNEAQ. The CDR3 totals 15 residues. Trimming pared 2 bases from V and 0 bases from J, leaving 9 bases between. The CDR3 region is CASSLRLPSTDTQYF. Written as DNA, the CDR3 is TGTGCCAGCAGCTTACGACTACCGAGCACAGATACGCAGTATTTT.

This clonotype was counted only a few times. V is TRBV13 and J is TRBJ2-2, with 15 bases fitting TRBD2. V gave up 5 bases and J gave up 6 bases; unmatched junction bases: 13. Germline V gives CDR1 PRHDT, CDR2 FYEKMQ (reference sequence). CDR3 length: 19 residues. CDR3 nucleotide sequence: TGTGCCAGCAGCCCCGGACTAGCGGGGGGGCCCCGGATGGCCGGGGAGCTGTTTTTT. As protein: CASSPGLAGGPRMAGELFF.

The chain combines TRBV3-1 with TRBJ2-5; D might be TRBD2 (7 bases). Trimming shortened V by 4 bases and J by 4 bases, and 16 bases separated the two germline ends. The germline CDR1 and CDR2 sequences are LGHDT and YNNKEL (reference sequence). This CDR3 has 15 residues. CDR3 in DNA: TGTGCCAGCAGCCCTCGCCGGGGGGCCCCAGAGACCCAGTACTTC. Protein product: CASSPRRGAPETQYF.

This clonotype has a handful of counts. J is TRBJ2-7 and V is TRBV28; 8 positions match TRBD2. The CDR3 totals 13 residues. With V trimmed by 6 bases and J by 3 bases, 4 bases remained unmatched. Germline assignment: CDR1 MDHEN and CDR2 SYDVKM. CDR3 protein: CASSGGGFYEQYV. For the CDR3, the DNA is TGTGCCAGCAGCGGCGGGGGGTTCTACGAGCAGTACGTC.

This clonotype was observed a few times. The chain combines TRBV2 with TRBJ2-2, with 8 bases aligning to TRBD2. Losses at the gene ends were 2 bases for V and 0 bases for J; bases not matched to a gene: 5. CDR3 size: 17 residues. The germline V gene encodes CDR1 SNHLY and CDR2 FYNNEI. CDR3 sequence: CASSESTGGPNTGELFF. In DNA, the CDR3 is TGTGCCAGCAGTGAAAGTACGGGGGGGCCGAACACCGGGGAGCTGTTTTTT.

This clonotype came up a few times. The CDR3 loop reads CSARGMELAGLYNEQFF. The CDR3 region has the DNA TGCAGTGCTAGAGGAATGGAACTAGCGGGGCTTTACAATGAGCAGTTCTTC. V and J are TRBV20-1 and TRBJ2-1; 10 positions match TRBD2. V lost 1 base, J lost 4 bases, and 10 bases stayed unmatched. Germline CDR1 and CDR2: DFQATT and SNEGSKA (reference sequence). The CDR3 length is 17 residues.

For this clonotype: This CDR3 is missing its conserved last phenylalanine or tryptophan, likely due to a read error. The limits of the CDR3 on the DNA are not certain, so only TCRdb's listed CDR3 is given. The rearrangement links TRBV10-1 to TRBJ2-7; TRBD2 was called by the table and not checked on the DNA. The CDR3 spans 10 amino acids, including both terminal residues. Germline CDR1 reads WNHNN; CDR2 reads SYGVQD (reference sequence). The CDR3 sequence: CASSEERGST.

V usage is TRBV29-1 and J usage is TRBJ2-1; 10 bases fit TRBD2. The CDR3 runs 11 residues. In germline, CDR1 is SQVTM, CDR2 ANQGSEA. V was clipped by 4 bases and J by 11 bases; unmatched bases: 2. This CDR3 reads CSVASGGQQFF. The CDR3 bases are TGCAGCGTTGCTAGCGGGGGCCAGCAGTTCTTC.

This clonotype has a handful of counts. The chain couples TRBV6-5 to TRBJ2-7; 7 nucleotides line up with TRBD1. Losses at the gene ends were 2 bases for V and 6 bases for J; bases not matched to a gene: 4. Germline CDR1 and CDR2: MNHEY and SVGAGI. This CDR3 is built from 13 residues. CDR3 DNA: TGTGCCAGCAGTTACGATGGGGACAGCGAGCAGTACGTC. It encodes CASSYDGDSEQYV.

The chain couples TRBV29-1 to TRBJ2-1, with 7 bases fitting TRBD1. V trimming: 6 bases; J trimming: 3 bases; junction bases outside the gene matches: 11. The CDR3 is 15 residues long. The germline CDR1 and CDR2 sequences are SQVTM and ANQGSEA. CDR3 sequence: CSVGAVTGIYNEQFF. For the CDR3, the DNA is TGCAGCGTGGGGGCAGTGACAGGGATCTACAATGAGCAGTTCTTC.

CDR3 amino acids: CASSPPGVSGELFF. In nucleotides, the CDR3 is TGTGCCAGCTCACCACCGGGAGTTTCCGGGGAGCTGTTTTTT. This chain uses TRBV18 with TRBJ2-2, with a tentative D call TRBD2 (5 bases). This CDR3 is built from 14 residues. V lost 0 bases, J lost 6 bases, and 8 bases lay in between. CDR1 and CDR2 from the germline V gene are KGHSH and LQKENI. Complete variable domain (other parts from reference TRBV18 and TRBJ2-2): NAGVMQNPRHLVRRRGQEARLRCSPMKGHSHVYWYRQLPEEGLKFMVYLQKENIIDESGMPKERFSAEFPKEGPSILRIQQVVRGDSAAYFCASSPPGVSGELFFGEGSRLTVL.